Listed below are T cell receptor beta chains from one sample, sequenced in a study of CD8+ T cells in alopecia areata. This table comes from immunoSEQ multiplex PCR, and its TCRdb copy is limited to in-frame clones, with some not included. The data show 110,000 or so clones, with 45% to 65% seen just once and around 3.4% held by the top ten. Sequenced material: CD4+ T cells sorted from blood, taken at week 24, from a patient treated with tofacitinib. The receptors stem from a human donor with alopecia areata. Both conserved end residues are part of each CDR3. The order of the fields is J gene, D gene, V gene, clone size, CDR3 protein, CDR3 DNA. The D gene is left open where the match is weak. Size values are once, few and many counts, or a class for expanded clones, and some rows have none.

TRBJ2-2 . TRBV4-3 . CASSQILQGLANTGELFF TGCGCCAGCAGCCAGATACTTCAGGGCCTCGCGAACACCGGGGAGCTGTTTTTT
TRBJ1-2 . TRBV5-6 . CASSFQAPEGYTF TGTGCCAGCAGTTTTCAGGCCCCTGAAGGCTACACCTTC
TRBJ1-2 . TRBV9 . CASSVGYGYTF TGTGCCAGCAGCGTTGGCTATGGCTACACCTTC
TRBJ2-1 TRBD1 TRBV7-9 . CASSSTPGTGLNEQFF TGTGCCAGCAGCTCCACCCCTGGGACAGGGTTGAATGAGCAGTTCTTC
TRBJ1-5 . TRBV23-1 many CASSWAGSNQPQHF TGCGCCAGCAGCTGGGCAGGGAGCAATCAGCCCCAGCATTTT
TRBJ2-6 . TRBV5-1 . CASSSTGGANVLTF TGCGCCAGCAGTTCGACCGGCGGGGCCAACGTCCTGACTTTC
TRBJ2-2 TRBD2 TRBV5-6 . CASSFRSGGPGTGELFF TGTGCCAGCAGCTTTCGATCGGGGGGGCCTGGCACCGGGGAGCTGTTTTTT
TRBJ1-2 TRBD1 TRBV18 . CASSPGTDYGYTF TGTGCCAGCTCACCCGGGACAGACTATGGCTACACCTTC
TRBJ2-2 . TRBV15 . CATSRAITGELFF TGTGCCACCAGCAGAGCTATCACCGGGGAGCTGTTTTTT
TRBJ1-4 . TRBV7-8 . CASSLLGEGEKLFF TGTGCCAGCAGCTTACTGGGGGAGGGTGAAAAACTGTTTTTT
TRBJ2-7 TRBD1 TRBV27 . CASVKDRGSSAYEQYF TGTGCCAGCGTAAAGGACAGGGGATCTAGCGCCTACGAGCAGTACTTC
TRBJ1-4 . TRBV6-6 few CASSSAGEKLFF TGTGCCAGCAGCTCAGCTGGGGAAAAACTGTTTTTT
TRBJ2-2 . TRBV15 . CATSGPGGRVHGELFF TGTGCCACCAGCGGACCGGGGGGCAGGGTCCACGGGGAGCTGTTTTTT
TRBJ2-2 TRBD1 TRBV7-2 . CASGATGRTGELFF TGTGCCAGCGGGGCGACAGGGCGCACCGGGGAGCTGTTTTTT
TRBJ1-6 TRBD1 TRBV5-1 . CASSLGTGVDSPLHF TGCGCCAGCAGCTTGGGAACAGGGGTAGACTCACCCCTCCACTTT
TRBJ1-2 . TRBV6-5 . CASSPREREGYTF TGTGCCAGCAGTCCCCGGGAGCGAGAGGGCTACACCTTC
TRBJ2-7 TRBD1 TRBV6-6 few CASNSPPDRPPYEQYF TGTGCCAGCAATTCCCCACCGGACAGGCCTCCCTACGAGCAGTACTTC
TRBJ1-2 . TRBV30 . CAWSVDSYGYTF TGTGCCTGGAGTGTCGACAGCTATGGCTACACCTTC
TRBJ2-7 TRBD1 TRBV27 few CASGRTGSTYEQYF TGTGCCAGCGGGCGGACAGGGTCGACCTACGAGCAGTACTTC
TRBJ1-2 . TRBV29-1 . CSARDGYGYTF TGCAGCGCCCGGGACGGATATGGCTACACCTTC
TRBJ2-7 . TRBV5-6 few CASSRGGSNTYEQYF TGTGCCAGCAGCCGAGGAGGTTCCAATACCTACGAGCAGTACTTC
TRBJ2-1 . TRBV5-1 . CASSFGPTGNEQFF TGCGCCAGCAGCTTTGGACCCACGGGGAATGAGCAGTTCTTC
TRBJ2-7 . TRBV30 . CACKQSSYEQYF TGTGCCTGCAAACAGTCTTCCTACGAGCAGTACTTC
TRBJ2-7 TRBD1 TRBV29-1 . CSVEIQGAGEQYF TGCAGCGTTGAAATACAGGGGGCAGGTGAGCAGTACTTC
TRBJ2-5 . TRBV5-6 . CASSPAMYQETQYF TGTGCCAGCAGCCCCGCTATGTACCAAGAGACCCAGTACTTC
TRBJ1-5 . TRBV6-5 . CASSRGENQPQHF TGTGCCAGCAGTCGGGGGGAGAATCAGCCCCAGCATTTT
TRBJ1-2 TRBD1 TRBV29-1 few CSVEGTGTRGYTF TGCAGCGTTGAGGGGACAGGGACGCGTGGCTACACCTTC
TRBJ2-2 . TRBV4-3 . CASSQEIGYYTGELFF TGCGCCAGCAGCCAAGAAATTGGATATTACACCGGGGAGCTGTTTTTT
TRBJ2-7 TRBD1 TRBV25-1 . CASSANRGQIEQYF TGTGCCAGCAGTGCAAACAGGGGGCAGATCGAGCAGTACTTC
TRBJ2-7 . TRBV7-2 . CASSFSTLSSYEQYF TGTGCCAGCAGCTTCTCGACTCTGAGCTCCTACGAGCAGTACTTC
TRBJ1-5 . TRBV29-1 . CSVSWGLSRNQPQHF TGCAGCGTTTCCTGGGGGCTCTCGCGCAATCAGCCCCAGCATTTT
TRBJ2-7 . TRBV7-9 . CASSLEGGAIEQYF TGTGCCAGCAGCTTAGAAGGGGGGGCCATCGAGCAGTACTTC
TRBJ1-2 TRBD1 TRBV25-1 few CASSDLTGVRGYTF TGTGCCAGCAGTGACTTGACAGGGGTTCGGGGCTACACCTTC
TRBJ2-2 . TRBV30 . CAGRSGANTGELFF TGTGCCGGACGTTCAGGGGCGAACACCGGGGAGCTGTTTTTT
TRBJ1-1 TRBD1 TRBV7-2 few CASSLAAGTGLEAFF TGTGCCAGCAGCTTAGCGGCCGGGACAGGGTTGGAAGCTTTCTTT
TRBJ2-1 . TRBV7-9 . CASSFRGSGYNEQFF TGTGCCAGCAGCTTCCGAGGGAGCGGGTACAATGAGCAGTTCTTC
TRBJ1-1 TRBD1 TRBV29-1 . CSVGETGPTEAFF TGCAGCGTCGGCGAGACAGGGCCCACTGAAGCTTTCTTT
TRBJ2-7 . TRBV5-4 . CASSPKSMGGLDEQYF TGTGCCAGCAGCCCCAAGAGTATGGGGGGCCTCGACGAGCAGTACTTC
TRBJ2-2 . TRBV29-1 . CSVNGGPPNTGELFF TGCAGCGTTAACGGGGGGCCCCCGAACACCGGGGAGCTGTTTTTT
TRBJ1-5 . TRBV19 . CATTDSGSGNQPQHF TGTGCCACTACGGACTCAGGGAGTGGCAATCAGCCCCAGCATTTT
TRBJ1-2 TRBD1 TRBV6-5 . CASRQGQASFYGYTF TGTGCCAGCAGACAGGGACAGGCTTCGTTCTATGGCTACACCTTC
TRBJ1-2 TRBD1 TRBV6-6 few CASSYRDRSGYGYTF TGTGCCAGCAGTTACAGGGACAGGTCGGGCTATGGCTACACCTTC
TRBJ1-4 . TRBV29-1 few CSVQVGTNEKLFF TGCAGCGTTCAGGTCGGCACTAATGAAAAACTGTTTTTT